The entry that follows covers one T cell receptor (beta chain) sequence. Its antigen remains unidentified. This sample stems from a study of HIV-infected children after antiretroviral therapy interruption. Study-level information: All children had CD4+ count above 500 and viral load below 50 copies/ml. Regarding the study as a whole: Naive CD4+ CDR3 sharing between time points fell after interruption began.

Noted treatment: PENTA 11 planned treatment interruption arm or continuous ART arm. A 3' RACE protocol on RNA, with unique molecular identifiers, produced the TCR library. Each CDR3 protein gets one entry after TCRdb re-called the 3' RACE reads with MiXCR. The table has more than 85,000 distinct CDR3 sequences, about 6.3% seen once. The CDR3 loop spans 14 amino acids. Germline CDR1 and CDR2: MNHEY and SVGAGI. Trimming removed 2 bases at V and 4 bases at J, with 8 bases between. The TCR sequence derives from a pool of human donors with HIV. The sequenced sample was CD45RA+ CD4+ T cells from PBMCs, pooled from several time points, obtained from a donor given antiretroviral therapy, either interrupted or continuous. Subset described: naive CD4+ CD45RA+ CD45RO- T cells. The chain couples TRBV6-5 to TRBJ2-2; tentatively, D is TRBD2 (5 bases). This CDR3 reads CASSYLAGTGELFF. For the CDR3, the DNA is TGTGCCAGCAGTTACCTAGCCGGCACCGGGGAGCTGTTTTTT.